The 7 T cell receptor beta chains presented below share a single source sample, sequenced in a study of T cells in Graves' hyperthyroidism and ophthalmopathy. Amplification yielded TCR beta CDR3 regions, with RNA transcripts as the source. Primed by the HTBI set, a first-round RT-PCR was run on the TCR CDR3. TCRdb itself ran the multiplex PCR reads through MiXCR, one entry per CDR3 protein. The table records 300,000 to 400,000 distinct CDR3 sequences, 13% of them present only once. The source material was blood. All receptors derive from a woman aged 18-29 years with Graves' hyperthyroidism.

The sample holds a few counts of this clonotype. The chain couples TRBV13 to TRBJ2-5, with 7 positions matching TRBD2. With V trimmed by 0 bases and J by 2 bases, 6 bases remained unmatched. Germline V gives CDR1 PRHDT, CDR2 FYEKMQ (reference sequence). The CDR3 totals 16 residues. DNA for the CDR3: TGTGCCAGCAGCTTAGGCCTGGGGGGGAGACAAGAGACCCAGTACTTC. Translation: CASSLGLGGRQETQYF.

This clonotype was counted ten times or more. The J gene is TRBJ2-5, the V gene TRBV2; D uncertain. CDR1 is SNHLY, CDR2 FYNNEI, per germline. Trimming pared 7 bases from V and 2 bases from J, leaving 5 bases between. CDR3 length equals 11 residues. The CDR3 region is CASKQQETQYF. The CDR3 nucleotides read TGTGCCAGCAAGCAGCAAGAGACCCAGTACTTC.

This clonotype was recorded many times. The chain is built from TRBV12-3 or TRBV12-4 and TRBJ1-2; 7 positions agree with TRBD1. The V segment lost 6 bases and the J segment 5 bases; nucleotides outside the gene matches: 6. The CDR3 spans 13 residues. The CDR3 reads CASSPGQFYGYTF. DNA of the CDR3: TGTGCCAGCAGCCCGGGACAGTTTTATGGCTACACCTTC.

This clonotype was seen ten or more times. The rearrangement links TRBV6-2 or TRBV6-3 to TRBJ1-5; possibly TRBD1 for D (5 bases). There are 18 residues in the CDR3. Germline loops: CDR1 MNHEY, CDR2 SVGEGT. Between the trimmed V and J ends, which lost 2 bases and 5 bases, there was a span of 22 bases. As DNA, the CDR3 is TGTGCCAGCAGTTACAAAAGGGATCTACAGGTAACGCATCAGCCCCAGCATTTT. This codes for CASSYKRDLQVTHQPQHF.

This clonotype was seen many times. The chain couples TRBV10-3 to TRBJ2-5; TRBD2 matches 11 bases. The CDR3 length is 12 residues. Germline CDR1 ENHRY, CDR2 SYGVKD. Trimming cost V 8 bases and J 5 bases; bases outside gene matches: 1. CDR3 sequence (DNA): TGTGCCATCGGGACTAGCGGCGAGACCCAGTACTTC. This sequence encodes CAIGTSGETQYF.

This clonotype was seen many times. The CDR3 spells CSFSPAADTSYEQYF. In DNA, the CDR3 is TGCAGTTTCTCCCCGGCCGCGGACACTTCCTACGAGCAGTACTTC. The chain employs TRBV20-1 and TRBJ2-7, with a tentative D call TRBD1 (5 bases). This CDR3 is 15 amino acids long. Germline V gene lookup returns CDR1 DFQATT and CDR2 SNEGSKA (reference sequence). Trimming left V 8 bases short and J 1 base short, with 21 bases between.

This clonotype was counted many times. The chain is built from TRBV28 and TRBJ1-5; 7 positions match TRBD1. V lost 5 bases, J lost 2 bases, and 6 bases stayed unmatched. The CDR3 is 15 amino acids. Germline CDR1 and CDR2: MDHEN and SYDVKM. CDR3 residues: CASSTTGDGNQPQHF. The CDR3, as DNA: TGTGCCAGCAGTACCACAGGGGACGGCAATCAGCCCCAGCATTTT. Looking up the rest from reference TRBV28 and TRBJ1-5 gives the full variable domain: DVKVTQSSRYLVKRTGEKVFLECVQDMDHENMFWYRQDPGLGLRLIYFSYDVKMKEKGDIPEGYSVSREKKERFSLILESASTNQTSMYLCASSTTGDGNQPQHFGDGTRLSIL.